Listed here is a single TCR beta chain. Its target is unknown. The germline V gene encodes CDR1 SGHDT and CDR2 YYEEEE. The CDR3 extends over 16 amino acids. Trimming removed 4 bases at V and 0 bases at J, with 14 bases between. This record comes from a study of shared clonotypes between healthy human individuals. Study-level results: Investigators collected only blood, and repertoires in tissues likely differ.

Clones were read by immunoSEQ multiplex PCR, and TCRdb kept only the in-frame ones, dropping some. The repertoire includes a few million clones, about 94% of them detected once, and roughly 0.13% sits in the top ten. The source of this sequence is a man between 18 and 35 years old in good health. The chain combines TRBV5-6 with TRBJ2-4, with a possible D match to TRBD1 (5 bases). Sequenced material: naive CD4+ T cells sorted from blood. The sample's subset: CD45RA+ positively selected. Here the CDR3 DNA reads TGTGCCAGCAGCGCCAGGGAAGGGGAAGCCAAAAACATTCAGTACTTC. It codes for CASSAREGEAKNIQYF.